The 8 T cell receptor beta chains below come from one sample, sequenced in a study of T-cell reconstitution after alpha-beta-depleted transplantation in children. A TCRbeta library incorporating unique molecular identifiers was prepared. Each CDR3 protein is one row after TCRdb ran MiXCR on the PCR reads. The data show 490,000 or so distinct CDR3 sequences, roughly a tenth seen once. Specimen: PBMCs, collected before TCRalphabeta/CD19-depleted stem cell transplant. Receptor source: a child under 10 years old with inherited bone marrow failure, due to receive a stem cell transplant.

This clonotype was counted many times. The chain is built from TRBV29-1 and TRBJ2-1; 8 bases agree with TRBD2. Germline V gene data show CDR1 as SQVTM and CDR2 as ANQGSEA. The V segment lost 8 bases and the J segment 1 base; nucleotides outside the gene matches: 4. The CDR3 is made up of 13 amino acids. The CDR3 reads CSSREGSYNEQFF. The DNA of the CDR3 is TGCAGCTCCCGGGAGGGATCCTACAATGAGCAGTTCTTC.

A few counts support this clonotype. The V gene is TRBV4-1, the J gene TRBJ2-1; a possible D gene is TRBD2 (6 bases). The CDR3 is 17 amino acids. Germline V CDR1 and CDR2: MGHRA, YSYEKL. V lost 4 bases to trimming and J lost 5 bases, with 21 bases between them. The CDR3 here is CASSPEGSGALNNEQFF. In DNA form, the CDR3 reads TGCGCCAGCAGCCCCGAGGGTAGCGGAGCCTTGAACAATGAGCAGTTCTTC.

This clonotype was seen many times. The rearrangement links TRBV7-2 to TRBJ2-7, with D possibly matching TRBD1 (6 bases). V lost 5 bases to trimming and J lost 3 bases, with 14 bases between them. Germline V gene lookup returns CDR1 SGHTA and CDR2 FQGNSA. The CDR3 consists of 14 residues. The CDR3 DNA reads TGTGCCAGCAGCATTACAGGGATAAGCTACGAGCAGTACTTC. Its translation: CASSITGISYEQYF.

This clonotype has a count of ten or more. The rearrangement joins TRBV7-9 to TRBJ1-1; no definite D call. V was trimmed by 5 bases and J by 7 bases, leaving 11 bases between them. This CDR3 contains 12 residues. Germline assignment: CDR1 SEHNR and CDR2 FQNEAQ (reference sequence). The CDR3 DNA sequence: TGTGCCAGCAGCAAACGTGAGGGTGAAGCTTTCTTT. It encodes CASSKREGEAFF.

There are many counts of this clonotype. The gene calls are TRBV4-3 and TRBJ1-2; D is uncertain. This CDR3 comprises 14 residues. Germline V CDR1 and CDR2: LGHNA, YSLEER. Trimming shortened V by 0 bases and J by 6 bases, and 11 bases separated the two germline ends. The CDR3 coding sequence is TGCGCCAGCAGCCAAGATATCACAGCCGATGGCTACACCTTC. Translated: CASSQDITADGYTF.

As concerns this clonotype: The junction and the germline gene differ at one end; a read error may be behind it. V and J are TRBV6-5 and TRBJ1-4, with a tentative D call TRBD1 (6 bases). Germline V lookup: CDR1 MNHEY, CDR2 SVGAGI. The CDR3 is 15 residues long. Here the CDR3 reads CASSYSDRSNEKLVF. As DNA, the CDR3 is TGTGCCAGCAGTTACTCCGACAGGTCGAATGAAAAACTGGTTTTT.

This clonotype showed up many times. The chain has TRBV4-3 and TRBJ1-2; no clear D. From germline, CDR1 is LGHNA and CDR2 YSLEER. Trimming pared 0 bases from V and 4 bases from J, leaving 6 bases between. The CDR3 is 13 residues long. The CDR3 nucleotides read TGCGCCAGCAGCCAAGATCTCAGCTATGGCTACACCTTC. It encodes CASSQDLSYGYTF.

The CDR3 DNA sequence: TGTGCCAGCAGCTTAGGGTCGGGGGATGGCAATCAGCCCCAGCATTTT. Its protein is CASSLGSGDGNQPQHF. This rearrangement joins TRBV7-2 to TRBJ1-5; D may be TRBD1 (5 bases). The germline CDR1 and CDR2 sequences are SGHTA and FQGNSA. The CDR3 runs to 16 residues. Trimming removed 1 base from V and 2 bases from J, with 12 bases in between.